The 20 T cell receptor beta chains given below trace back to one sample, sequenced in a study of T cells in placental villitis. This was the immunoSEQ v4 assay. Measured with immunoSEQ multiplex PCR; TCRdb has only the in-frame clones, and not every one. The sample includes roughly 2,000 clones, 82% of them seen just once. These receptors are not linked to any known antigen. General study findings and limits: Placentae with villitis of unknown etiology showed clonal expansion, median clonality approximately 0.055 versus control approximately 0.006.

What was sequenced was placental tissue containing maternal and fetal cells. The receptors shown here come from a human patient with villitis of unknown etiology; the placental T cells may come from both mother and fetus.

The J gene is TRBJ2-3, the V gene TRBV2, with D possibly matching TRBD2 (5 bases). The CDR3 loop spans 15 amino acids. Germline V gene sequence: CDR1 SNHLY, CDR2 FYNNEI. Trimming removed 1 base at V and 4 bases at J, with 12 bases between. CDR3 region: CASSEVGSSPDTQYF. DNA for the CDR3: TGTGCCAGCAGTGAAGTGGGGAGTAGCCCAGATACGCAGTATTTT.

This clone was counted only a few times. The CDR3 region has the DNA TGTGCCAGTCGTAACGGGGTTGGTGAAAAACTGTTTTTT. Translating gives CASRNGVGEKLFF. The genes are TRBV19 and TRBJ1-4; no definite D call. The V and J ends lost 8 bases and 7 bases respectively, with 14 bases between them. This CDR3 spans 13 amino acids. CDR1 is LNHDA, CDR2 SQIVND, per germline (reference sequence). The full variable domain, in which reference TRBV19 and TRBJ1-4 provide the parts outside the CDR3, is DGGITQSPKYLFRKEGQNVTLSCEQNLNHDAMYWYRQDPGQGLRLIYYSQIVNDFQKGDIAEGYSVSREKKESFPLTVTSAQKNPTAFYLCASRNGVGEKLFFGSGTQLSVL.

The chain recombines TRBV10-3 with TRBJ2-7, with TRBD2 matching over 8 bases. The germline V gene has CDR1 ENHRY and CDR2 SYGVKD. This CDR3 is built from 14 residues. Trimming at V came to 10 bases and at J to 3 bases, leaving 11 bases not matched to a gene. This CDR3 reads CASNPGLGGYEQYF. The CDR3 DNA sequence: TGTGCCAGCAATCCGGGACTAGGGGGCTACGAGCAGTACTTC.

CDR3 residues: CSVEGRDGHYNEQFF. In DNA form, the CDR3 reads TGCAGCGTGGAGGGGCGGGACGGCCACTACAATGAGCAGTTCTTC. The chain links TRBV29-1 to TRBJ2-1, with D maybe TRBD2 (6 bases). The germline V and J ends were trimmed by 6 bases and 3 bases, with 18 bases remaining between them. Looked up from germline, CDR1 is SQVTM and CDR2 is ANQGSEA. The CDR3 contains 15 residues.

V gene TRBV19 combines with J gene TRBJ1-2, with D possibly TRBD1 on 5 matching bases. The length of the CDR3 is 13 residues. V gave up 6 bases and J gave up 4 bases, with 12 bases separating them. Germline-derived CDR1 and CDR2 are LNHDA and SQIVND (reference sequence). The CDR3 sequence is CASSPDGTYGYTF. Written as DNA, the CDR3 is TGTGCCAGTAGCCCGGACGGGACCTATGGCTACACCTTC.

The chain combines TRBV11-2 with TRBJ2-5, with no clear D. CDR1 is SGHAT, CDR2 FQNNGV, per germline. The CDR3 sequence is 13 residues long. The germline V and J ends were trimmed by 3 bases and 4 bases, with 9 bases remaining between them. CDR3 nucleotides: TGTGCCAGCAGCTTTGCTGATAGAGAGACCCAGTACTTC. It yields the protein CASSFADRETQYF.

The rearrangement links TRBV4-1 to TRBJ2-1, with D tentatively TRBD1 or TRBD2 (5 bases each). Germline values: CDR1 MGHRA, CDR2 YSYEKL. The V end lost 6 bases, the J end lost 8 bases, and 23 bases lay between the germline ends. The length of the CDR3 is 16 residues. This chain's CDR3 is CASSFAGSPGGDEQFF. CDR3 coding DNA: TGCGCCAGCAGTTTCGCTGGCTCCCCTGGGGGTGATGAGCAGTTCTTC.

Comment on this clone: This sequence may be a read error, since a much larger clone differs from it by one base. The chain has TRBV2 and TRBJ2-5; TRBD1 aligns across 8 bases. The germline V gene encodes CDR1 SNHLY and CDR2 FYNNEI. This CDR3 is built from 14 residues. The CDR3 reads CTSGGQGGRETQYF. CDR3 bases: TGTACCAGTGGAGGACAGGGCGGACGGGAGACCCAGTACTTC.

The chain carries TRBV7-3 and TRBJ1-5; no clear D gene. From germline, CDR1 is SGHTA and CDR2 FQGTGA. V was cut by 2 bases and J by 2 bases, with 10 bases left in between. CDR3 length equals 15 residues. DNA of the CDR3: TGTGCCAGCAGCTTATGGGTGGACGGCAATCAGCCCCAGCATTTT. Protein product: CASSLWVDGNQPQHF.

The rearrangement uses TRBV27 and TRBJ2-3; 7 bases align to TRBD1. Trimming cost V 4 bases and J 2 bases; bases outside gene matches: 6. CDR1 and CDR2 from the germline V gene are MNHEY and SMNVEV (reference sequence). CDR3 length equals 15 residues. Written as DNA, the CDR3 is TGTGCCAGCAGTTATAAGGGGGCGTTCACAGATACGCAGTATTTT. Residues: CASSYKGAFTDTQYF.

CDR3 nucleotides: TGTGCCAGCAGGGCAACGGAGGAGCCGCCAGCCCAATACTTC. Translated, it gives CASRATEEPPAQYF. This chain joins TRBV7-9 and TRBJ2-7, with D perhaps TRBD2 (5 bases). This CDR3 is 14 amino acids long. V was cut by 6 bases and J by 13 bases, with 25 bases left in between. Germline V gene data show CDR1 as SEHNR and CDR2 as FQNEAQ (reference sequence).

The V and J genes are TRBV19 and TRBJ2-5, with 7 nucleotides matching TRBD1. The germline V gene encodes CDR1 LNHDA and CDR2 SQIVND (reference sequence). The junction had 9 bases not matched to a gene; V was cut back by 6 bases and J by 5 bases. The CDR3 runs to 14 residues. DNA of the CDR3: TGTGCCAGTAGACGACGACAGGGCGGGGAGACCCAGTACTTC. It encodes CASRRRQGGETQYF.

V usage is TRBV19 and J usage is TRBJ2-1; D might be TRBD1 or TRBD2, each matching 5 bases. The CDR3 has 15 amino acids. V was trimmed by 7 bases and J by 0 bases, leaving 13 bases between them. Looked up from germline, CDR1 is LNHDA and CDR2 is SQIVND (reference sequence). The CDR3 nucleotides are TGTGCCAGTACCCCCGGGACCAGCTCCTACAATGAGCAGTTCTTC. Residues: CASTPGTSSYNEQFF.

The chain carries TRBV13 and TRBJ1-2, with 8 positions matching TRBD1. The ends lost 5 bases at V and 8 bases at J; junction bases unmatched: 4. This CDR3 spans 12 amino acids. Germline CDR1 reads PRHDT; CDR2 reads FYEKMQ (reference sequence). CDR3 loop: CASSPGTGGYTF. The DNA for the CDR3 is TGTGCCAGCAGCCCAGGGACAGGCGGCTACACCTTC. Looking up the rest from reference TRBV13 and TRBJ1-2 gives the full variable domain: AAGVIQSPRHLIKEKRETATLKCYPIPRHDTVYWYQQGPGQDPQFLISFYEKMQSDKGSIPDRFSAQQFSDYHSELNMSSLELGDSALYFCASSPGTGGYTFGSGTRLTVV.

The rearrangement links TRBV5-6 to TRBJ2-1; 7 bases fit TRBD1. The CDR3 is 14 residues long. From germline, CDR1 is SGHDT and CDR2 YYEEEE. Unmatched junction bases numbered 6, after V lost 9 bases and J lost 0 bases. CDR3 in DNA: TGTGCCACCTGGGGACAGAGCTCCTACAATGAGCAGTTCTTC. It encodes CATWGQSSYNEQFF.

Details on this clone: One end of the junction fails to match germline, which may point to a read error. For the CDR3, the DNA is TGCGCTAGCAGCTTGGTCATAGCGGAGCAGTTCTTC. It codes for CASSLVIAEQFF. V gene TRBV5-1 combines with J gene TRBJ2-1; possibly TRBD2 for D (5 bases). Per germline, CDR1 SGHRS and CDR2 YFSETQ. There are 12 residues in the CDR3.

The chain uses TRBV19 and TRBJ1-1; D remains ambiguous. Between the trimmed V and J ends, which lost 9 bases and 4 bases, there was a span of 12 bases. This CDR3 spans 12 amino acids. Looked up from germline, CDR1 is LNHDA and CDR2 is SQIVND (reference sequence). The CDR3, as DNA: TGTGCCAGCCAGGCAGGCCCCACTGAAGCTTTCTTT. As protein: CASQAGPTEAFF.

This clone has just a few counts. Within the sample, other DNA sequences also encode this same CDR3. This rearrangement joins TRBV5-6 to TRBJ1-4; no firm D call. V dropped 0 bases and J dropped 10 bases, with 10 bases sitting between them. The germline V gene encodes CDR1 SGHDT and CDR2 YYEEEE. The CDR3 has 13 residues. CDR3 region: CASSLAGLRKLFF. CDR3 nucleotide sequence: TGTGCCAGCAGCTTGGCCGGGTTGAGAAAACTGTTTTTT.

The rearrangement uses TRBV18 and TRBJ2-7; D uncertain. Deletions cut 2 bases from V and 4 bases from J, with 3 bases between. The CDR3 has 11 amino acids. The germline V gene has CDR1 KGHSH and CDR2 LQKENI. CDR3 bases: TGTGCCAGCTCACCAGGGTACGAGCAGTACTTC. The encoded protein is CASSPGYEQYF.

The rearrangement joins TRBV5-4 to TRBJ2-5; 10 bases line up with TRBD2. CDR1 is SGHNT, CDR2 YYREEE, per germline (reference sequence). The CDR3 has 18 residues. Unmatched junction bases numbered 12, after V lost 0 bases and J lost 4 bases. The CDR3 coding sequence is TGTGCCAGCAGCTTGGAGTGGGGACCAGCGGGAGGGCGAGAGACCCAGTACTTC. Protein: CASSLEWGPAGGRETQYF.